This entry features one TCR beta chain sequence. The antigen remains undetermined. Profiling that covered TCR beta VDJ and CDR3 relied on genomic DNA as its template. TCRdb reprocessed the reads via MiXCR and lists one record per CDR3 protein. The sample shows some 410,000 distinct CDR3 sequences, 60% to 80% of them seen only once. The data are from a study of CD8+CD57+ T cells in acquired aplastic anemia. Study-level background: Each DNA sample taken from sorted CD4+ and CD8+ cells came to approximately 3.2 ug on average. Where healthy donors were concerned, CD4+ cells averaged about 11 million reads. General study results and limits: Common to patients and controls were twenty-nine CD8+ CDR3 sequences.

There are 15 residues in the CDR3. After removal of 5 bases from V and 19 bases from J, the junction contained 16 bases not matched to a gene. Per the germline V gene, CDR1 is SGHTA and CDR2 is FQGNSA. This clonotype originated in a human donor in good health, serving as a control. The sample comprised sorted CD4+, CD8+, or CD8+CD57+ T cells (not recorded which) from PBMCs. The chain uses TRBV7-2 and TRBJ1-6, with 11 bases fitting TRBD1. The CDR3 sequence: CASSRGQGGGTPIHF. DNA of the CDR3: TGTGCCAGCAGCCGGGGACAGGGGGGGGGAACACCCATACACTTT. The entire variable domain, with the rest obtained from reference TRBV7-2 and TRBJ1-6, is as follows: GAGVSQSPSNKVTEKGKDVELRCDPISGHTALYWYRQSLGQGLEFLIYFQGNSAPDKSGLPSDRFSAERTGGSVSTLTIQRTQQEDSAVYLCASSRGQGGGTPIHFGNGTRLTVT.